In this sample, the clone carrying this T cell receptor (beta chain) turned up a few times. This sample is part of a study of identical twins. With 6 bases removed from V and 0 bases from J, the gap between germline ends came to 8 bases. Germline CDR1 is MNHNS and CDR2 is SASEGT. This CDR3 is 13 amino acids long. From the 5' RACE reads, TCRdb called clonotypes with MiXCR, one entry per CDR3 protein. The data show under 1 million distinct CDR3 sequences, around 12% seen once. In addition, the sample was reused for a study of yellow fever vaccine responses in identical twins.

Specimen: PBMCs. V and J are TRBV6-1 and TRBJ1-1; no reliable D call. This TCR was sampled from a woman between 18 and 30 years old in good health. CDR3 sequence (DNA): TGTGCCAGCAGGATCCTTATGAACACTGAAGCTTTCTTT. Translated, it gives CASRILMNTEAFF.